This note documents a single T cell receptor (beta chain) sequence. Its target is unknown. While the first cohort had over 650 subjects, the donors belonged to the separate validation cohort of over a hundred subjects. The table came from immunoSEQ multiplex PCR; TCRdb's copy has only in-frame clones and leaves some out. Counted here are 120,000 to 150,000 clones, around nine tenths occurring once; the ten biggest clones make up around 8%. The CDR3 runs 12 residues. Germline CDR1 is SGHVS and CDR2 is FQNEAQ. V dropped 5 bases and J dropped 7 bases, with 11 bases sitting between them. This entry comes from a study of cytomegalovirus exposure and HLA in healthy donors. The study, taken as a whole, reports: Using the classifier, cytomegalovirus status was reportedly diagnosed with high specificity and sensitivity. Among the CMV-associated chains, three were confirmed in vitro as specific for CMV antigens.

This rearrangement joins TRBV7-8 to TRBJ1-1, with no clear D. Sequenced sample: PBMCs. The sequence came from a young woman in good health and CMV-seropositive. CDR3 sequence (DNA): TGTGCCAGCAGCAATTACAGAGATGAAGCTTTCTTT. It specifies CASSNYRDEAFF. Full variable domain (remainder filled in from reference TRBV7-8 and TRBJ1-1): GAGVSQSPRYKVAKRGQDVALRCDPISGHVSLFWYQQALGQGPEFLTYFQNEAQLDKSGLPSDRFFAERPEGSVSTLKIQRTQQEDSAVYLCASSNYRDEAFFGQGTRLTVV.